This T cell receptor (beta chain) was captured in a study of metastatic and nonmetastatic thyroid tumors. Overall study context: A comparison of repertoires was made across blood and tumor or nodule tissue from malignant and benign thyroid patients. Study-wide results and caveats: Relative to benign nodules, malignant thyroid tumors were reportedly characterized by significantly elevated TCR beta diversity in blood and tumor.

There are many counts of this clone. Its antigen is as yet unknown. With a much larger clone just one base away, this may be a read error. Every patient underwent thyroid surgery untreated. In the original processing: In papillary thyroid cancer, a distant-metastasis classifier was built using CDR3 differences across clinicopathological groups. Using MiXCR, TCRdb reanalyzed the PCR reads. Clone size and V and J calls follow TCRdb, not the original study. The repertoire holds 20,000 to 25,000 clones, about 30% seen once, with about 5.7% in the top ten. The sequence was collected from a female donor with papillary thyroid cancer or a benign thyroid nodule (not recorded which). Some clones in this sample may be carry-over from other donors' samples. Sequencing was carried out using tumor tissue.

CDR3 sequence: CASSFGRGTEQFF. CDR3 nucleotides: TGTGCCAGCAGTTTCGGGCGGGGGACTGAGCAGTTCTTC. The rearrangement joins TRBV12-3 or TRBV12-4 to TRBJ2-1, with 7 bases identical to TRBD2. Unmatched junction bases numbered 5, after V lost 3 bases and J lost 9 bases. The CDR3 totals 13 residues.